This TCR beta chain was identified in a study of beta chain features in type 1 diabetes. General observations from the study: Significant though moderate, a shortening of TCRB CDR3s appeared in all four CD4+ subsets of Type 1 diabetes patients.

CDR1 and CDR2 from the germline V gene are DFQATT and SNEGSKA (reference sequence). The CDR3 runs to 11 residues. The sequenced template was cDNA made from the entire isolated RNA. The protocol was immunoSEQ multiplex PCR, while the TCRdb copy is restricted to in-frame clones and leaves out a portion. The sample has 600,000 or so clones; over 10% are singletons. In its sample, this clone was seen a few times. Antigen unknown. The clonotype was recovered from a man younger than 40 with type 1 diabetes. The sample was naive CD4+ T cells from blood. V is TRBV20-1 and J is TRBJ2-1; 7 nucleotides align to TRBD1. The CDR3, as DNA: TGCAGCGGGACAGATCACAATGAGCAGTTCTTC. It codes for CSGTDHNEQFF.